This entry is about one T cell receptor beta chain. Its target antigen remains unknown. The record has no base qualities; no much larger clone is one base away. Per the publication, the time point label means: pre-sensitization, week 0. The sample's treatment or condition label, in plain terms: therapeutic diphenylcyclopropenone sensitization with weekly scalp DPC. At every patch-test visit, the blood draw took place before the patch test was put on. Patients were eligible if aged 18 to 70, diagnosed with alopecia and judged suitable for DPC therapy, and pregnant patients were excluded. Total RNA was extracted from unfractionated whole blood collected in Tempus Blood RNA tubes. Library prep was done by RACE. TCRdb records NextSeq 500 as the sequencer. Library preparation attached unique molecular identifiers to individual cDNA molecules for quantitative, reproducible TCR counting. For every blood RNA sample, sequencing covered both the TCR alpha and TCR beta chains. On the authors' methods: Samples had a median of approximately 96,000 TCRs, with a range from roughly 23,224 to 750,000. V, J and CDR3 annotation of the TCR reads was performed with the Decombinator software suite. For the PS versus PT1 abundance plots, all samples were subsampled to the same number of TCRs (28,000). Expanded TCRs were defined as absent before sensitization and observed at least eight times at the 2-week time point. In TCRdb, the public reads were trimmed at Q25 with fastp and aligned with MiXCR, with productive beta chains retained. Entries are consolidated by CDR3 protein sequence, retaining the most common genes and DNA. For this entry, the V and J calls and clone size follow TCRdb and not the study's own pipeline. This sample lists tens of thousands of distinct CDR3 sequences; roughly an eighth were detected once. The top ten constitute about 6% of the sample.

This sample is part of a study of human T cells and chemical hapten exposure (dated by TCRdb to about 2021). About the full investigation: For sensitization, 2% DPC in acetone was applied to a 2 cm by 2 cm area of upper inner arm skin. About 29 alopecia patients gave blood for TCR sequencing at one to four time points (pre-sensitization, 2, 6 and 24 weeks). Patch testing was performed on the upper back with Finn chambers containing 0.01% DPC, and the patch tests were scored after 6 days according to International Contact Dermatitis Research Group standards. Patient blood was sampled pre-sensitization (week 0) and at 2, 6 and about 24 weeks after DPC sensitization. Throughout the study period of roughly 24 weeks, patients also received therapeutic DPC doses to the scalp every week. The study tracked peripheral blood TCR repertoire changes in vivo during primary and secondary sensitization to the hapten diphenylcyclopropenone (DPC) in alopecia patients. The mostly female patient cohort included alopecia areata with under or over 50% scalp involvement, alopecia totalis and alopecia universalis. Libraries were pooled for sequencing, and variation in per-sample TCR yields was attributed mainly to small differences in library volumes within the pool. Paper-wide results and their limitations: All patients had alopecia, a presumed autoimmune disease, so their immune response might differ from that of healthy individuals. After repeated subsampling, the strength of the expansion versus patch-test correlation and the threshold at which it became significant changed. A positive correlation was found between the number of PT1 expanded TCRs and patch test score, with significance reached at thresholds 8, 16 and 32 but not 4. Expanded TCRs formed significantly more large CDR3 similarity clusters than pre-sensitization or healthy control sets, consistent with antigen-driven responses. The number of TCRs above 1 in 1000 frequency did not change with DPC sensitization; there was no evidence of global repertoire structure alterations.

Including cysteine and phenylalanine, the CDR3 has 12 amino acids. Only the CDR3 DNA is retained, 36 bases long and in frame from the first base. Trimming takes 4 bases from V and 7 bases from J, and the germline ends sit 9 bases apart. In the germline V gene, CDR1 corresponds to SGHDT and CDR2 to YYEEEE. The sequence links TRBV5-6 to TRBJ1-5; no D gene can be assigned with confidence. The sequence was obtained from a woman in her twenties or thirties with alopecia areata. Some clones in this sample may be carry-over from other donors' samples. Sequenced here: whole blood, sampled in connection with sensitization to the hapten diphenylcyclopropenone (DPC). For the CDR3, the sequence is CASSTARQPQHF. The DNA sequence is TGTGCCAGCAGCACCGCCCGGCAGCCCCAGCATTTT.